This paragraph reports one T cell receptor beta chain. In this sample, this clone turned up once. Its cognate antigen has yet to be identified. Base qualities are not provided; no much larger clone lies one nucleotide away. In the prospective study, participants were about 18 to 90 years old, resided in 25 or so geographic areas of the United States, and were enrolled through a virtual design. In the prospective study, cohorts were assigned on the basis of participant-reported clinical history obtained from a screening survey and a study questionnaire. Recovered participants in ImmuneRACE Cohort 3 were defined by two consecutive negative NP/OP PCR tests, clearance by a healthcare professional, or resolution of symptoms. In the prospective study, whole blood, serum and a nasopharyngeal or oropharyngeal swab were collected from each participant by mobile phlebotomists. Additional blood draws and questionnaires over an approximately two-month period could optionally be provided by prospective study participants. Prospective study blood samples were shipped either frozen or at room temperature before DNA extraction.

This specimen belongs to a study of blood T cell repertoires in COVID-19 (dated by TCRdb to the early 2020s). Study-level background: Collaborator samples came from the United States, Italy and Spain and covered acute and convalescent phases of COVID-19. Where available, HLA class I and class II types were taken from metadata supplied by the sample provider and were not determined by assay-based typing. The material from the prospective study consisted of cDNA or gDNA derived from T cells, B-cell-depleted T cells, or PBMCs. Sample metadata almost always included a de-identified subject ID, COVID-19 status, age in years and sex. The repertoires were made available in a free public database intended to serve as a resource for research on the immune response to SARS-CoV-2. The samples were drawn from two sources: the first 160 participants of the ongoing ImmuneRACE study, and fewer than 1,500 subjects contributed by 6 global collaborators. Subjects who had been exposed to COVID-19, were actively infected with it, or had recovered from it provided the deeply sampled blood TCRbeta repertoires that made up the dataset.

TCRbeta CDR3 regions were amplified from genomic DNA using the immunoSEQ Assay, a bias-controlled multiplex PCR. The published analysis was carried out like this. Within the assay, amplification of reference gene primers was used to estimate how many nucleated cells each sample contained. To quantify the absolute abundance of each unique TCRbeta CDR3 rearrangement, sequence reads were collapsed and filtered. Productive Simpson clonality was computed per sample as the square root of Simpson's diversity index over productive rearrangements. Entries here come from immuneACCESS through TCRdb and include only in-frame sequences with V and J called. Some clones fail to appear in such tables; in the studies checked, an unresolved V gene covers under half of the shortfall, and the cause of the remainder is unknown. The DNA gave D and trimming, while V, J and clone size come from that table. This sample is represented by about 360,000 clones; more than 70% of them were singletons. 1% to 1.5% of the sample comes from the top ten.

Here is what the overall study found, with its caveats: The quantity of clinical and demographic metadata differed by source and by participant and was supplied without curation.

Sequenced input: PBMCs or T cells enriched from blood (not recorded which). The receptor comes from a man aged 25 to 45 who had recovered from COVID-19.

CDR3 reads: CASSPEMGRSTEAFF. The nucleotide sequence reads TGTGCCAGCTCACCTGAAATGGGCAGATCTACTGAAGCTTTCTTT. The chain is made from TRBV18 and TRBJ1-1; the D gene cannot be resolved reliably. The V end loses 3 bases and the J end loses 5 bases, and a stretch of 16 bases separates them. The CDR3 runs 15 residues from the cysteine to the phenylalanine. Solely the CDR3 DNA is kept, with 45 bases framed from the first base. CDR1 is given as KGHSH and CDR2 as LQKENI, both from the germline V gene.